The sequence of this T cell receptor beta chain was determined in a study of shared clonotypes between healthy human individuals. General study points: A handful of donors held 5% to 5.5% of naive CD4 clonotypes in common.

Study processing details: ImmunoSEQ junction-only sequences lacked quality scores, so their filtering differed. Clones were sequenced by immunoSEQ multiplex PCR, and TCRdb holds only the in-frame ones, with some missing. V and J calls and clone size come straight from that table; D and trimming were deduced from the DNA. Among about 2.2 million clones listed, 93% were seen once. CDR1 and CDR2 from the germline V gene are LGHNT and FRNRAP. Germline trimming cut 0 bases from V and 0 bases from J; bases unmatched to any gene: 9. CDR3 size: 20 residues. To note about this clone: What it binds is not known.

CD8 cells regarded as naive lacked CD45RO, were positively chosen for CCR7, and omitted terminally differentiated effector memory CD45RA+ cells. Source material: naive CD8+ T cells from PBMCs. This TCR came from a man in his late teens or twenties in good health. Some clones in this sample may be carry-over from other donors' samples. V usage is TRBV12-5 and J usage is TRBJ2-1; 12 bases line up with TRBD2. The CDR3 here is CASGLVQGLAGAGSYNEQFF. The CDR3 DNA follows: TGTGCTAGTGGTTTGGTTCAGGGACTAGCGGGCGCCGGCTCCTACAATGAGCAGTTCTTC.